The 18 T cell receptor beta chains below all came from one sample that was sequenced in a study of T-cell memory formation after mild COVID-19. TCRdb passed the 5' RACE reads through MiXCR, listing each CDR3 protein once. The sample includes some 40,000 distinct CDR3 sequences, 6.1% of them seen just once. Input material: PBMCs or a T cell subset sorted from them (not recorded which). These receptors were taken from an adult who had mild COVID-19 (a few samples of this study predate the infection). Cell type and time point are not known.

This clonotype was detected ten times or more. The rearrangement joins TRBV7-8 to TRBJ2-1, with TRBD2 matching over 11 bases. Germline V gene sequence: CDR1 SGHVS, CDR2 FQNEAQ. Unmatched junction bases numbered 6, after V lost 0 bases and J lost 5 bases. This CDR3 has 17 amino acids. CDR3 in amino acids: CASSLALTSGGDNEQFF. The CDR3 DNA is TGTGCCAGCAGCTTAGCCCTTACTAGCGGGGGCGACAATGAGCAGTTCTTC.

Remarks on this clonotype: This may come from a read error, since a much larger clone is one base off. CDR3 loop: CASSPGSSDTQYF. In DNA form, the CDR3 reads TGTGCCAGCAGCCCGGGGTCGTCCGATACCCAGTACTTC. V and J are TRBV7-6 and TRBJ2-5; a possible D gene is TRBD2 (5 bases). This CDR3 region has 13 residues. V lost 5 bases and J lost 8, with 15 bases in between. Germline V gives CDR1 SGHVS, CDR2 FNYEAQ.

The table lists this clonotype with a few counts. This chain joins TRBV5-4 and TRBJ2-3; 7 bases fit TRBD1. Per the germline V gene, CDR1 is SGHNT and CDR2 is YYREEE (reference sequence). This CDR3 comprises 13 residues. J gave up 0 bases and V 7 bases, and 2 bases lay outside the gene matches. The CDR3 is CASWDRSTDTQYF. The CDR3 DNA reads TGTGCCAGCTGGGACAGAAGCACAGATACGCAGTATTTT.

This clonotype was counted many times. The chain employs TRBV12-3 or TRBV12-4 and TRBJ2-7, with 9 bases lining up with TRBD1. The CDR3 runs 12 residues. J was trimmed by 7 bases and V by 6 bases; bases with no gene match: 4. The CDR3: CASRQGAGEQYF. In DNA, the CDR3 is TGTGCCAGCAGACAGGGGGCTGGAGAGCAGTACTTC.

The J gene is TRBJ2-7, the V gene TRBV14; either TRBD1 or TRBD2 may supply D (5 bases each). CDR1 is SGHDN, CDR2 FVKESK, per germline. Between the trimmed V and J ends, which lost 3 bases and 0 bases, there was a span of 9 bases. The CDR3 spans 14 residues. The CDR3: CASSQGLASYEQYF. The DNA of the CDR3 is TGTGCCAGCAGCCAGGGGCTAGCCTCCTACGAGCAGTACTTC.

This clonotype was counted many times. The chain carries TRBV4-2 and TRBJ2-7; TRBD1 aligns across 8 bases. V lost 0 bases and J lost 2; bases outside the gene matches: 3. Looked up from germline, CDR1 is LGHNA and CDR2 is YNFKEQ. There are 15 residues in the CDR3. The chain's CDR3 is CASSQEGTGPYEQYF. For the CDR3, the DNA is TGTGCCAGCAGCCAAGAAGGGACAGGACCCTACGAGCAGTACTTC.

In this sample, this clonotype turned up many times. The chain uses TRBV12-3 or TRBV12-4 and TRBJ2-1, with D perhaps assigned TRBD1 or TRBD2 (6 bases each). The CDR3 has 17 amino acids. V dropped 4 bases and J dropped 1 base, with 17 bases sitting between them. In DNA form, the CDR3 reads TGTGCCAGCAGTTGGTCCCTAGCGACAGGTTCCTACAATGAGCAGTTCTTC. It yields the protein CASSWSLATGSYNEQFF.

This clonotype was observed a handful of times. The chain has TRBV9 and TRBJ1-5; 7 bases line up with TRBD1. The V gene's germline CDR1 is SGDLS and CDR2 YYNGEE. With 3 bases clipped from V and 4 bases from J, the junction kept 1 base outside the gene matches. This CDR3 spans 13 amino acids. The CDR3, as DNA: TGTGCCAGCAGCGCGGACAGGAATCAGCCCCAGCATTTT. It is translated as CASSADRNQPQHF. Full variable domain (missing parts from reference TRBV9 and TRBJ1-5): DSGVTQTPKHLITATGQRVTLRCSPRSGDLSVYWYQQSLDQGLQFLIQYYNGEERAKGNILERFSAQQFPDLHSELNLSSLELGDSALYFCASSADRNQPQHFGDGTRLSIL.

This clonotype was recorded a few times. The gene calls are TRBV20-1 and TRBJ1-2; maybe TRBD1 (6 bases). Trimming pared 5 bases from V and 4 bases from J, leaving 11 bases between. CDR3 length equals 12 residues. Germline values: CDR1 DFQATT, CDR2 SNEGSKA (reference sequence). The CDR3: CSAYREGYGYTF. The CDR3 region has the DNA TGCAGTGCTTACAGGGAGGGCTATGGCTACACCTTC.

The chain uses TRBV7-2 and TRBJ1-2, with D maybe TRBD1 (5 bases). V was shortened by 5 bases and J by 2 bases, with 15 bases between the two germline ends. CDR1 is SGHTA and CDR2 is FQGNSA in the germline V gene. This CDR3 comprises 15 residues. This chain's CDR3 is CASSPRQRQNYGYTF. DNA of the CDR3: TGTGCCAGCAGCCCCAGGCAACGACAGAACTATGGCTACACCTTC.

At least ten counts were recorded for this clonotype. The chain joins TRBV7-3 to TRBJ2-3, with a possible D match to TRBD2 (5 bases). Between the trimmed V and J ends, which lost 5 bases and 2 bases, there was a span of 11 bases. Germline V CDR1 and CDR2: SGHTA, FQGTGA. The CDR3 is made up of 14 amino acids. The CDR3 loop reads CASSPSGTTDTQYF. The CDR3 nucleotides read TGTGCCAGCAGCCCCAGCGGAACCACAGATACGCAGTATTTT.

The chain combines TRBV12-3 or TRBV12-4 with TRBJ2-3; unclear D gene. The V end was cut by 4 bases, the J end by 6 bases, with 14 bases between. The CDR3 length is 14 residues. CDR3 bases: TGTGCCAGCAGTTACTCCCACTTGAGCGATACGCAGTATTTT. As protein: CASSYSHLSDTQYF.

This clonotype was seen a handful of times. The rearrangement uses TRBV2 and TRBJ2-4; possibly TRBD1 or TRBD2 for D (5 bases each). This CDR3 has 16 residues. Trimming removed 0 bases from V and 5 bases from J, with 14 bases in between. The germline V gene encodes CDR1 SNHLY and CDR2 FYNNEI. CDR3 DNA sequence: TGTGCCAGCAGTGAAGCCCTAGGGGTGGGGGAAAACATTCAGTACTTC. Translated: CASSEALGVGENIQYF.

The rearrangement links TRBV19 to TRBJ2-4; D perhaps matches TRBD1 (6 bases). Between the trimmed V and J ends, which lost 5 bases and 8 bases, there was a span of 25 bases. This CDR3 comprises 17 residues. CDR1 is LNHDA and CDR2 is SQIVND in the germline V gene (reference sequence). CDR3 sequence: CASSRGLKNRDKDIQYF. The DNA of the CDR3 is TGTGCCAGTAGTCGCGGCCTGAAAAACCGGGACAAGGACATTCAGTACTTC.

The chain recombines TRBV4-3 with TRBJ1-3; no firm D call. V lost 0 bases to trimming and J lost 0 bases, with 12 bases between them. Germline values: CDR1 LGHNA, CDR2 YSLEER. This CDR3 has 17 amino acids. CDR3 bases: TGCGCCAGCAGCCAAGATTGGAGGGCCAGCTCTGGAAACACCATATATTTT. Encoded protein: CASSQDWRASSGNTIYF.

This clonotype has a count of ten or more. This chain joins TRBV6-2 or TRBV6-3 and TRBJ1-1; the D gene is possibly TRBD1 (5 bases). Trimming pared 0 bases from V and 0 bases from J, leaving 14 bases between. This CDR3 is built from 17 residues. Germline CDR1 reads MNHEY; CDR2 reads SVGEGT. CDR3: CASSYSRQSGLNTEAFF. The CDR3 coding sequence is TGTGCCAGCAGTTACTCCCGACAGAGCGGCCTGAACACTGAAGCTTTCTTT.

Many counts were recorded for this clonotype. V gene TRBV5-1 combines with J gene TRBJ2-1; no clear D. Trimming left V 3 bases short and J 3 bases short, with 16 bases between. CDR1 and CDR2 (germline): SGHRS, YFSETQ. The CDR3 sequence is 16 residues long. In DNA form, the CDR3 reads TGCGCCAGCAGCTCCGAATTAACACCGCGCTACAATGAGCAGTTCTTC. Amino acids: CASSSELTPRYNEQFF.

This clonotype was detected ten times or more. The chain recombines TRBV7-2 with TRBJ2-3; D may be TRBD1 or TRBD2 (6 bases each). This CDR3 comprises 17 residues. V was shortened by 2 bases and J by 0 bases, with 15 bases between the two germline ends. The germline V gene encodes CDR1 SGHTA and CDR2 FQGNSA. CDR3 amino acids: CASSLSGADSSTDTQYF. DNA of the CDR3: TGTGCCAGCAGCTTATCGGGGGCCGACTCTAGCACAGATACGCAGTATTTT.